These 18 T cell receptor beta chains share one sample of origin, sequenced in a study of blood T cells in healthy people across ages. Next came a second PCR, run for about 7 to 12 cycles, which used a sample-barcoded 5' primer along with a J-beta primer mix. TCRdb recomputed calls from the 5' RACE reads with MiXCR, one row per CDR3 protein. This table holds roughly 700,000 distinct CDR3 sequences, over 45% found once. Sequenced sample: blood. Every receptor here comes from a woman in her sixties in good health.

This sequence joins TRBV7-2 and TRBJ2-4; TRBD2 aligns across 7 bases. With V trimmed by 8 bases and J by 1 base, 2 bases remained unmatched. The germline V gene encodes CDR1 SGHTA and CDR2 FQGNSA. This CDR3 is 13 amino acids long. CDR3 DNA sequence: TGTGCCAGCGGGAGGGATGCCAAAAACATTCAGTACTTC. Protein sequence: CASGRDAKNIQYF.

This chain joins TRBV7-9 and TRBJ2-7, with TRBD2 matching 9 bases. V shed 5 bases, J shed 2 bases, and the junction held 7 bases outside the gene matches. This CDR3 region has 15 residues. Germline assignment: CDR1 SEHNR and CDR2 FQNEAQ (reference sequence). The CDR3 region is CASSLEPSGTYEQYF. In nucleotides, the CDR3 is TGTGCCAGCAGCCTTGAGCCTAGCGGGACCTACGAGCAGTACTTC.

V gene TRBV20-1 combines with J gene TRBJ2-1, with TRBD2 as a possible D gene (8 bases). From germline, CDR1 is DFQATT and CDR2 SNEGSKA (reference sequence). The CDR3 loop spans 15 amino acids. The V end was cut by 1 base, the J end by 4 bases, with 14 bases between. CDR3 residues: CSARVSGTEYNEQFF. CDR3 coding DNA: TGCAGTGCTAGAGTTAGCGGGACAGAGTACAATGAGCAGTTCTTC.

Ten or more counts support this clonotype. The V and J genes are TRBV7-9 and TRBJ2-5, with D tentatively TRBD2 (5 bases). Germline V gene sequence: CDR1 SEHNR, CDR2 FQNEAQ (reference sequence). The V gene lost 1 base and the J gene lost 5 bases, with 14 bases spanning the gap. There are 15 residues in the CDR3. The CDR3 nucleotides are TGTGCCAGCAGCTTAGAGGCTACCGGGAAGGAGACCCAGTACTTC. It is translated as CASSLEATGKETQYF.

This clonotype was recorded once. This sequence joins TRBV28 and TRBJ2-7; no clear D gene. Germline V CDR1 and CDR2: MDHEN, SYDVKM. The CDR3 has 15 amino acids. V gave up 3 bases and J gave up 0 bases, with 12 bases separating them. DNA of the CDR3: TGTGCCAGCAGTTTGTTACAGAGAAGCTCCTACGAGCAGTACTTC. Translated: CASSLLQRSSYEQYF.

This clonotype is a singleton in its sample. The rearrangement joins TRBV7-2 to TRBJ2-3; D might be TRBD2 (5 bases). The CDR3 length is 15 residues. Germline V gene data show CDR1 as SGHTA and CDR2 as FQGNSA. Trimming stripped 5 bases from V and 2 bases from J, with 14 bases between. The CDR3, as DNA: TGTGCCAGCAGCGCCTGGGCGGGTTCCACAGATACGCAGTATTTT. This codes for CASSAWAGSTDTQYF.

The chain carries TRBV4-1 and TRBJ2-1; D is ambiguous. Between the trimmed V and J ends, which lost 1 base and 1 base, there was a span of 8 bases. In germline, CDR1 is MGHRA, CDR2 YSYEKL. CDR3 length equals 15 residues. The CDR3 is CASSQGGVSYNEQFF. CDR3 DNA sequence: TGCGCCAGCAGCCAAGGAGGAGTGTCCTACAATGAGCAGTTCTTC.

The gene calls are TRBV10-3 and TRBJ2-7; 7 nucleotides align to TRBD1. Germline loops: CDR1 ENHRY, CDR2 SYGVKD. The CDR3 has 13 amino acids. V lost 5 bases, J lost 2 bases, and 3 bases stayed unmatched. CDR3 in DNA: TGTGCCATCAGTCCCGGGACAGCCTACGAGCAGTACTTC. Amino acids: CAISPGTAYEQYF.

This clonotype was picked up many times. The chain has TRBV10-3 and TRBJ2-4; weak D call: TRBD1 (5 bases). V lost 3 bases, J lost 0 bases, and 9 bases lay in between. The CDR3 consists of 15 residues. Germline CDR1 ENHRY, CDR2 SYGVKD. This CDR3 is CAISEATVAKNIQYF. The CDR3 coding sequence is TGTGCCATCAGTGAAGCGACAGTAGCCAAAAACATTCAGTACTTC.

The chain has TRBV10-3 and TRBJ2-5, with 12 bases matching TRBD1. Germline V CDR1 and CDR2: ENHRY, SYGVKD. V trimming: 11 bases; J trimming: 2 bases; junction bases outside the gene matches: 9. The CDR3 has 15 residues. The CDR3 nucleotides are TGTGCCTCTACACCGGGACAGGGGGCACAAGAGACCCAGTACTTC. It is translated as CASTPGQGAQETQYF.

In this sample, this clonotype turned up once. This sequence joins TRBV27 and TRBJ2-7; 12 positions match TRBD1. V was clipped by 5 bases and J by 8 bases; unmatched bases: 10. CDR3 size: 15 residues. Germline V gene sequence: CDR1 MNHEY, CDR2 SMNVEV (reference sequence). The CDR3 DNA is TGTGCCAGCAGTCTCGATGCGGGACAGGGGGCAAAGCAGTACTTC. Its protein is CASSLDAGQGAKQYF.

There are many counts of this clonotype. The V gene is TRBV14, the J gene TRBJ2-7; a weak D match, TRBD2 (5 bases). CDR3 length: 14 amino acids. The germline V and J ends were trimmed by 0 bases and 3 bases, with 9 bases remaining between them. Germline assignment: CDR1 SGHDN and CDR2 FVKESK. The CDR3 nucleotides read TGTGCCAGCAGCCAAGAAAGTCGGGGCTACGAGCAGTACTTC. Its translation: CASSQESRGYEQYF.

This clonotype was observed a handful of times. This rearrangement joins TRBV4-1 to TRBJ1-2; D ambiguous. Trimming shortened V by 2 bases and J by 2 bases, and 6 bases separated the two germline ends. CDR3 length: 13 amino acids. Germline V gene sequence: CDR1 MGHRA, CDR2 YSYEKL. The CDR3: CASSQNTNYGYTF. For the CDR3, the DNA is TGCGCCAGCAGCCAAAACACAAACTATGGCTACACCTTC.

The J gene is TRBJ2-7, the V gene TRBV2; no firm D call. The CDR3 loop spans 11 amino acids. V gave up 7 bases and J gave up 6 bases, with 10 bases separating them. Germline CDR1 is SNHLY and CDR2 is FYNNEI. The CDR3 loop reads CASKYVGEQYF. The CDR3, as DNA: TGTGCCAGCAAATATGTCGGCGAGCAGTACTTC.

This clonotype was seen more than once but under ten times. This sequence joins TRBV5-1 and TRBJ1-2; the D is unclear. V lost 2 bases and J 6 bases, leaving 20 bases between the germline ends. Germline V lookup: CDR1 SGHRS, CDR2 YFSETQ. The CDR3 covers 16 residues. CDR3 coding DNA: TGCGCCAGCAGCTTCGCTGAGGTGCCCGGACCTCATGGCTACACCTTC. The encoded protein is CASSFAEVPGPHGYTF.

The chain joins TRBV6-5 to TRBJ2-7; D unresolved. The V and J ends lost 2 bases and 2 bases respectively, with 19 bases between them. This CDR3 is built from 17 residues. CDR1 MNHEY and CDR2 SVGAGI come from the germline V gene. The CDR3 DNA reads TGTGCCAGCAGTTACCCAGTTTGGTCCGAAAAGACCTACGAGCAGTACTTC. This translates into CASSYPVWSEKTYEQYF.

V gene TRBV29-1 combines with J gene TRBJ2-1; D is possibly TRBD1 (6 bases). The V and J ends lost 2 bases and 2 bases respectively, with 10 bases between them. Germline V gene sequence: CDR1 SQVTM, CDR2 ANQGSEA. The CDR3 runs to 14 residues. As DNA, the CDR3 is TGCAGCGTTGAATCTGGACAGACCTACAATGAGCAGTTCTTC. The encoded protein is CSVESGQTYNEQFF.

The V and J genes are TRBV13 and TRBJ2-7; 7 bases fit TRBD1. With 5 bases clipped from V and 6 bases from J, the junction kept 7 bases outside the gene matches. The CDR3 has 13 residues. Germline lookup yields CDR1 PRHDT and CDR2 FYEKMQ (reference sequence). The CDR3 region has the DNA TGTGCCAGCAGCCCAGGACAGGTCTCCGAGCAGTACTTC. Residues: CASSPGQVSEQYF.